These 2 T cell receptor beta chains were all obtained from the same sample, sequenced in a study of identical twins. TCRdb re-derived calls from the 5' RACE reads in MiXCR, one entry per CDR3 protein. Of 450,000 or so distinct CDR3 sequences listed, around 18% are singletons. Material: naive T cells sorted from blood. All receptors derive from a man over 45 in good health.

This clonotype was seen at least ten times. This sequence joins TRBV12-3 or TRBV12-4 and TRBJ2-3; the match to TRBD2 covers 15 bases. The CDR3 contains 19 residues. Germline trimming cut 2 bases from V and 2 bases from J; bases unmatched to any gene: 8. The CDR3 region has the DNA TGTGCCAGCAGTTTACACGCCGGGACTAGCGGGAGGAACACAGATACGCAGTATTTT. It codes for CASSLHAGTSGRNTDTQYF.

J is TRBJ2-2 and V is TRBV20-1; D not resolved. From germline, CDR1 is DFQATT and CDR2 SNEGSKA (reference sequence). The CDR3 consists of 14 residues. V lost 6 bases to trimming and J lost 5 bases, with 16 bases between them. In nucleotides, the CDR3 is TGCAGTGCCAAAGCTGGGGTTCGGACCGGGGAGCTGTTTTTT. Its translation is CSAKAGVRTGELFF.